A selection of T cell receptor beta chains follows, all from one sample in a study of T cell changes during pregnancy in multiple sclerosis. Repertoires were generated with immunoSEQ multiplex PCR, while TCRdb's copy carries only in-frame clones and drops some. The sample has 45,000 to 50,000 clones, roughly nine tenths seen once; the top ten hold 0.3% to 0.4%. Sequenced here: CD4+ T cells from peripheral blood mononuclear cells, sampled in the second trimester of pregnancy. These TCRs come from a female donor in good health, enrolled as a control in a pregnancy study. CDR3s include the opening cysteine and the closing phenylalanine or tryptophan. The D gene is left open where the match is weak. Rows give clone size only sometimes, using once, few, many, or a class for an expanded clone.

abundance	d_gene	v_gene	j_gene	CDR3aa	CDR3nt
-	-	TRBV6-6	TRBJ2-7	CASSEGNYEQYF	TGTGCCAGCAGTGAGGGAAACTACGAGCAGTACTTC
-	-	TRBV6-6	TRBJ2-7	CASSHRDTLSYEQYF	TGTGCCAGCAGCCACCGGGACACCCTTTCCTACGAGCAGTACTTC
-	-	TRBV10-3	TRBJ2-1	CAISEGDRGSGEQFF	TGTGCCATCAGTGAGGGGGATAGGGGTTCAGGTGAGCAGTTCTTC
-	-	TRBV4-2	TRBJ1-2	CASSQGAAYGYTF	TGTGCCAGCAGCCAAGGGGCAGCCTATGGCTACACCTTC
-	-	TRBV7-8	TRBJ1-1	CASSLGWATNTEAFF	TGTGCCAGCAGCTTAGGGTGGGCGACGAACACTGAAGCTTTCTTT
-	TRBD1	TRBV7-2	TRBJ2-1	CASSPDRGSYNEQFF	TGTGCCAGCAGCCCGGACAGGGGAAGCTACAATGAGCAGTTCTTC
-	TRBD1	TRBV10-2	TRBJ2-5	CASSRTGRREETQYF	TGCGCCAGCAGCCGGACAGGGCGAAGGGAAGAGACCCAGTACTTC
-	-	TRBV5-1	TRBJ2-7	CASSFQGLNYEQYF	TGCGCCAGCAGCTTCCAGGGGTTGAACTACGAGCAGTACTTC
-	-	TRBV12-5	TRBJ1-3	CASGSLGNTIYF	TGTGCTAGTGGTTCCCTCGGAAACACCATATATTTT
-	-	TRBV2	TRBJ2-2	CASRSSGVFTGELFF	TGTGCCAGCAGGAGTTCAGGGGTGTTCACCGGGGAGCTGTTTTTT
once	-	TRBV15	TRBJ2-7	CATSRDVQGREQYF	TGTGCCACCAGCAGAGATGTACAGGGTCGCGAGCAGTACTTC
-	TRBD1	TRBV27	TRBJ1-4	CASSSRGTAQNLGKLFF	TGTGCCAGCAGTTCGCGAGGGACAGCACAGAACCTTGGGAAACTGTTTTTT
once	TRBD1	TRBV18	TRBJ2-1	CASSSGTGGMNEQFF	TGTGCCAGCTCATCCGGGACAGGGGGGATGAATGAGCAGTTCTTC
few	-	TRBV4-1	TRBJ1-2	CASSQDPLQGANGYTF	TGCGCCAGCAGCCAAGATCCTTTGCAGGGTGCCAATGGCTACACCTTC
-	TRBD1	TRBV6-5	TRBJ1-1	CASSPQGATEAFF	TGTGCCAGCAGCCCACAGGGGGCGACTGAAGCTTTCTTT
-	-	TRBV6-5	TRBJ2-1	CASSSPWEEGNEQFF	TGTGCCAGCAGTAGCCCCTGGGAGGAGGGCAATGAGCAGTTCTTC
-	-	TRBV12-5	TRBJ1-5	CASGEGILKNQPQHF	TGTGCTAGTGGCGAGGGAATTTTGAAAAATCAGCCCCAGCATTTT
-	TRBD1	TRBV14	TRBJ1-2	CASSQGDRANGYTF	TGTGCCAGCAGCCAAGGGGACAGGGCGAATGGCTACACCTTC
-	TRBD1	TRBV11-3	TRBJ1-2	CASSRTVTGTADGYTF	TGTGCCAGCAGCCGAACTGTAACCGGGACAGCCGATGGCTACACCTTC
-	-	TRBV6-6	TRBJ2-7	CASRLGLSYEQYF	TGTGCCAGCAGGTTGGGCCTTTCCTACGAGCAGTACTTC
-	-	TRBV7-9	TRBJ1-5	CASRIGNNQNQPQHF	TGTGCCAGCAGGATCGGGAACAATCAGAATCAGCCCCAGCATTTT
-	TRBD1	TRBV6-5	TRBJ1-1	CASSPGGNVGEAFF	TGTGCCAGCAGTCCAGGGGGGAACGTGGGAGAAGCTTTCTTT
-	-	TRBV19	TRBJ2-1	CASSSTRAEQFF	TGTGCCAGTAGTTCAACTAGGGCTGAGCAGTTCTTC
-	-	TRBV4-3	TRBJ1-4	CASSQEGYGGKLFF	TGCGCCAGCAGCCAAGAGGGGTATGGGGGGAAACTGTTTTTT
once	TRBD2	TRBV19	TRBJ2-1	CASSSYSGGSYNEQFF	TGTGCCAGTAGTTCCTATAGCGGGGGGTCCTACAATGAGCAGTTCTTC
once	-	TRBV9	TRBJ2-7	CASSPMGHPIEQYF	TGTGCCAGCAGCCCCATGGGGCATCCTATCGAGCAGTACTTC
-	-	TRBV25-1	TRBJ2-1	CASSEPGEEQFF	TGTGCCAGCAGTGAACCCGGTGAGGAGCAGTTCTTC
-	-	TRBV30	TRBJ2-3	CAWSSRVAFTDTQYF	TGTGCCTGGAGTTCCCGGGTAGCTTTCACAGATACGCAGTATTTT
-	TRBD2	TRBV9	TRBJ2-5	CASSVGSFGGGSEETQYF	TGTGCCAGCAGCGTAGGGTCCTTCGGGGGGGGGTCAGAGGAGACCCAGTACTTC
-	-	TRBV29-1	TRBJ2-5	CSVDGEGGQETQYF	TGCAGCGTTGATGGTGAAGGGGGCCAAGAGACCCAGTACTTC
-	TRBD2	TRBV10-3	TRBJ2-6	CAISESRGVGANVLTF	TGTGCCATCAGTGAGTCTCGGGGGGTTGGGGCCAACGTCCTGACTTTC
-	-	TRBV2	TRBJ2-3	CARKGVGVETQYF	TGTGCCAGAAAAGGGGTGGGTGTGGAAACGCAGTATTTT
once	-	TRBV6-1	TRBJ1-4	CASSVEGQDNEKLFF	TGTGCCAGCAGTGTAGAGGGACAAGATAATGAAAAACTGTTTTTT
-	-	TRBV6-1	TRBJ2-3	CASSSAGSTDTQYF	TGTGCCAGCAGTTCGGCGGGTAGTACAGATACGCAGTATTTT